The 12 T cell receptor beta chains reported below all come from one sample, sequenced in a study of Graves' ophthalmopathy and Graves' hyperthyroidism. The study amplified TCR beta CDR3 regions using RNA transcripts. The first round was an RT-PCR with HTBI primers, and the second round was a multiplex PCR. TCRdb reanalysed the multiplex PCR reads using MiXCR and keeps one entry per CDR3 protein. The sample lists some 750,000 distinct CDR3 sequences, 35% to 50% occurring once. The sample comprised peripheral blood. The receptors derive from an adult man with Graves' ophthalmopathy.

Worth noting for this clonotype: Because the CDR3 is missing its conserved closing phenylalanine or tryptophan, this is likely a read error. It is unclear where the CDR3 begins or ends on the DNA, so no DNA is shown, and the CDR3 is as TCRdb lists it. V gene TRBV29-1 combines with J gene TRBJ1-4. The CDR3 sequence runs 9 residues, both termini included. Germline lookup yields CDR1 SQVTM and CDR2 ANQGSEA. CDR3 sequence: CSVWSTHGY.

The rearrangement uses TRBV7-9 and TRBJ2-3; tentatively, D is TRBD2 (6 bases). CDR1 SEHNR and CDR2 FQNEAQ come from the germline V gene (reference sequence). The CDR3 totals 17 residues. V dropped 5 bases and J dropped 0 bases, with 18 bases sitting between them. The CDR3 is CASSQDPPGTSTDTQYF. The DNA of the CDR3 is TGTGCCAGCAGCCAAGATCCCCCAGGGACTAGCACAGATACGCAGTATTTT.

The chain links TRBV20-1 to TRBJ1-1; D may be TRBD1 (5 bases). The CDR3 covers 17 residues. V was trimmed by 1 base and J by 0 bases, leaving 18 bases between them. Germline values: CDR1 DFQATT, CDR2 SNEGSKA (reference sequence). The CDR3, as DNA: TGCAGTGCTAGAGGTCTTTTCGACAGAACAATGAACACTGAAGCTTTCTTT. This codes for CSARGLFDRTMNTEAFF.

This rearrangement joins TRBV25-1 to TRBJ1-2, with D perhaps TRBD1 (5 bases). Germline CDR1 is MGHDK and CDR2 is SYGVNS. Deletions cut 6 bases from V and 4 bases from J, with 21 bases between. The CDR3 covers 16 residues. CDR3 bases: TGTGCCAGCAGCTTAGGTCCCCGGGACGGCTTCTATGGCTACACCTTC. It is translated as CASSLGPRDGFYGYTF.

In its sample, this clonotype was seen a few times. V gene TRBV7-9 combines with J gene TRBJ2-5; TRBD2 matches 13 bases. CDR1 is SEHNR and CDR2 is FQNEAQ in the germline V gene (reference sequence). V was pared by 5 bases and J by 4 bases, with 7 bases of the junction left unmatched. CDR3 length: 16 amino acids. The CDR3 is CASSRLGTSGVETQYF. CDR3 coding DNA: TGTGCCAGCAGCCGGCTCGGGACTAGCGGGGTAGAGACCCAGTACTTC. The variable domain in full, with the rest retrieved from reference TRBV7-9 and TRBJ2-5, is DTGVSQNPRHKITKRGQNVTFRCDPISEHNRLYWYRQTLGQGPEFLTYFQNEAQLEKSRLLSDRFSAERPKGSFSTLEIQRTEQGDSAMYLCASSRLGTSGVETQYFGPGTRLLVL.

This clonotype was recorded at least ten times. V and J are TRBV15 and TRBJ2-5; D may be TRBD1 (7 bases). CDR1 LNHNV and CDR2 YYDKDF come from the germline V gene (reference sequence). The CDR3 has 15 residues. V shed 5 bases and J shed 5 bases, with 18 bases lying between them. The CDR3 DNA follows: TGTGCCACCAGCGGAGGGACAGAAGAGGCGGAGACCCAGTACTTC. Translating gives CATSGGTEEAETQYF.

The chain has TRBV20-1 and TRBJ1-5; the match to TRBD1 covers 8 bases. This CDR3 region has 15 residues. J gave up 2 bases and V 5 bases, and 8 bases lay outside the gene matches. Germline V gives CDR1 DFQATT, CDR2 SNEGSKA (reference sequence). CDR3 DNA sequence: TGCAGTGCTGACGCCGGACAGGGCCGCAATCAGCCCCAGCATTTT. Its protein is CSADAGQGRNQPQHF.

This clonotype has a count of ten or more. The rearrangement links TRBV7-8 to TRBJ1-6; a possible D gene is TRBD1 (6 bases). Per germline, CDR1 SGHVS and CDR2 FQNEAQ. This CDR3 is 15 amino acids long. Trimming removed 1 base from V and 13 bases from J, with 17 bases in between. CDR3 in DNA: TGTGCCAGCAGCTTAGAGGGACACCGGAATGTTCCCCTCCACTTT. Protein product: CASSLEGHRNVPLHF.

This clonotype came up a few times. The J gene is TRBJ1-5, the V gene TRBV19; D perhaps matches TRBD1 (6 bases). The germline gives CDR1 LNHDA, CDR2 SQIVND (reference sequence). V was cut by 8 bases and J by 7 bases, with 21 bases left in between. The CDR3 has 15 residues. CDR3 sequence (DNA): TGTGCCAGTCGACCCCAAACAGGGTCGGGCCAGCCCCAGCATTTT. It is translated as CASRPQTGSGQPQHF.

This clonotype has a handful of counts. Here the CDR3 DNA reads TGCAGTGCCCGGGGGCCCACCTCTGGAAACACCATATATTTT. The encoded protein is CSARGPTSGNTIYF. The V gene is TRBV20-1, the J gene TRBJ1-3, with TRBD1 as a possible D gene (6 bases). The CDR3 is made up of 14 amino acids. V was pared by 6 bases and J by 0 bases, with 12 bases between. Per the germline V gene, CDR1 is DFQATT and CDR2 is SNEGSKA (reference sequence).

V usage is TRBV25-1 and J usage is TRBJ2-2; the D gene could be TRBD1 or TRBD2 (5 bases each). V dropped 5 bases and J dropped 6 bases, with 10 bases sitting between them. This CDR3 is built from 13 residues. Germline V gene sequence: CDR1 MGHDK, CDR2 SYGVNS. DNA for the CDR3: TGTGCCAGCAGTATGAGAGGGGCCGGGGAGCTGTTTTTT. Residues: CASSMRGAGELFF.

This clonotype was counted a single time. The CDR3 does not close with the conserved phenylalanine or tryptophan, likely indicating a read error. CDR3 loop: CASSLTGGGEQYC. The CDR3 DNA is TGTGCCAGCAGCCTCACAGGGGGGGGCGAGCAGTACTGC. The chain uses TRBV12-3 or TRBV12-4 and TRBJ2-7, with D tentatively TRBD1 (8 bases). CDR3 length equals 13 residues. Trimming removed 6 bases from V and 6 bases from J, with 15 bases in between.